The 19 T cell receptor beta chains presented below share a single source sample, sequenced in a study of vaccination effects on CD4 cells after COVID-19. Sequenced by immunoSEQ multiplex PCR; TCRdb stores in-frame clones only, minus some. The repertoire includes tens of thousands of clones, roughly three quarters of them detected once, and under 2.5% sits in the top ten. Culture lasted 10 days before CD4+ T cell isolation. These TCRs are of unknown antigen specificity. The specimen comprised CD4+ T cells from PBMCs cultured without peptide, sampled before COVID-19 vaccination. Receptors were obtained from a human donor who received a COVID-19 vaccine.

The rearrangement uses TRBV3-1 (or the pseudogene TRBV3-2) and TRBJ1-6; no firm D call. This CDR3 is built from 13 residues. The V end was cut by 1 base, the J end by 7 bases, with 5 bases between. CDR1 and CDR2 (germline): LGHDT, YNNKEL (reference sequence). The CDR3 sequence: CASSQGWNSPLHF. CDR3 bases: TGTGCCAGCAGCCAAGGCTGGAATTCACCCCTCCACTTT.

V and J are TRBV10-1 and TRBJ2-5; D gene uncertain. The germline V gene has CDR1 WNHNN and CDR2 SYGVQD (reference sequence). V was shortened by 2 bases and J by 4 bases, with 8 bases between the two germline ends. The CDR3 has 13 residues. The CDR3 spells CASSEDPRETQYF. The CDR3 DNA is TGCGCCAGCAGTGAGGACCCTCGAGAGACCCAGTACTTC.

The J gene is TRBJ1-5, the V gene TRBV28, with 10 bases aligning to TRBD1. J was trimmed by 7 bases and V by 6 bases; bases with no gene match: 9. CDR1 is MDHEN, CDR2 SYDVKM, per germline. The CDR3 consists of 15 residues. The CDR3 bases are TGTGCCAGCAGCCTAACGGGACAGGGGATGCAGCCCCAGCATTTT. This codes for CASSLTGQGMQPQHF.

CDR3 protein: CASRGRDRGPRKLFF. Here the CDR3 DNA reads TGTGCCAGCCGTGGTCGGGACAGGGGTCCCCGAAAACTGTTTTTT. V usage is TRBV27 and J usage is TRBJ1-4; TRBD1 aligns across 10 bases. CDR3 length: 15 residues. In germline, CDR1 is MNHEY, CDR2 SMNVEV (reference sequence). V was clipped by 8 bases and J by 10 bases; unmatched bases: 13.

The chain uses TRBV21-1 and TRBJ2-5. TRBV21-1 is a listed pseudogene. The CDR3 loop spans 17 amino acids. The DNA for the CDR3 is TGTGCCAGCAGCAAAACGCGGGCAACCTGTAGGGGAGAGACCCAGTACTTC. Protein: CASSKTRATCRGETQYF.

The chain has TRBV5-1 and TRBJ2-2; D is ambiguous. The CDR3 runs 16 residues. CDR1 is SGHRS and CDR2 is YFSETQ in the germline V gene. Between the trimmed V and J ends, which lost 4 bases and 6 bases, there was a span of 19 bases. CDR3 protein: CASSPTTGRASGELFF. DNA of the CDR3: TGCGCCAGCAGCCCAACTACCGGGCGCGCCTCCGGGGAGCTGTTTTTT.

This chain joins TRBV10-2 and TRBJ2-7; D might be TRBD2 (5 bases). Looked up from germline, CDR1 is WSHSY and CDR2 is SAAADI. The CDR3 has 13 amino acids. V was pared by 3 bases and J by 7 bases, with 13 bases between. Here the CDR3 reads CASSDRRVGEQYV. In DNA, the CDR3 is TGCGCCAGCAGTGACCGGCGGGTCGGGGAGCAGTACGTC.

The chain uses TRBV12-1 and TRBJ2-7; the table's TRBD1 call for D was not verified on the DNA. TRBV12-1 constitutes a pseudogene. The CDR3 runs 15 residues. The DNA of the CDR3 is TGTGCCAGCAGCTTTGGCCTTTTGGACAGGGCGAATCAGTACGTC. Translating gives CASSFGLLDRANQYV.

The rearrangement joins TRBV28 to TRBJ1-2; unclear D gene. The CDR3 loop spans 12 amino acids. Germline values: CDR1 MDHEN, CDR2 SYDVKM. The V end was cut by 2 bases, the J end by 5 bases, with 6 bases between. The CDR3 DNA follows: TGTGCCAGCAGTTTAGTGCAGTATGGCTACACCTTC. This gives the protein CASSLVQYGYTF.

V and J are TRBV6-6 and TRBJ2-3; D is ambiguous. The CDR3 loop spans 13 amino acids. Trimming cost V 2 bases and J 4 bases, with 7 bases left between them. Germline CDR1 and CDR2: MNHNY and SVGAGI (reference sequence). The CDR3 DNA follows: TGTGCCAGCAGTTACAGGGCCCCAGATACGCAGTATTTT. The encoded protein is CASSYRAPDTQYF.

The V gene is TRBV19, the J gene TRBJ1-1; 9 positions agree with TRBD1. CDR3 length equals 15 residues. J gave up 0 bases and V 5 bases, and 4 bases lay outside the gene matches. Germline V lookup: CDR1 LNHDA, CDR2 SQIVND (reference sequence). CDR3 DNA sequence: TGTGCCAGTAGTGCGGACAGGGGAATGAACACTGAAGCTTTCTTT. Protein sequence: CASSADRGMNTEAFF.

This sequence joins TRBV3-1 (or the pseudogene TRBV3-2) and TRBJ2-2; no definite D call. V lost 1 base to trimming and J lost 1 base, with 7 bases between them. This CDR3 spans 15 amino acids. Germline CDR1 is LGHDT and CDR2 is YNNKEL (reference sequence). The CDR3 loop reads CASSQGHVNTGELFF. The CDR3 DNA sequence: TGTGCCAGCAGCCAAGGACATGTGAACACCGGGGAGCTGTTTTTT.

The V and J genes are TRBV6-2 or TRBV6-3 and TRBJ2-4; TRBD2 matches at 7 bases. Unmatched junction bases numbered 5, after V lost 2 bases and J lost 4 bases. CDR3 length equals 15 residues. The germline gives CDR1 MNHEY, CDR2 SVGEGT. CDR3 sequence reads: CASSYLSGTKNIQYF. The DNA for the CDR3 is TGTGCCAGCAGTTACCTCAGCGGGACTAAAAACATTCAGTACTTC.

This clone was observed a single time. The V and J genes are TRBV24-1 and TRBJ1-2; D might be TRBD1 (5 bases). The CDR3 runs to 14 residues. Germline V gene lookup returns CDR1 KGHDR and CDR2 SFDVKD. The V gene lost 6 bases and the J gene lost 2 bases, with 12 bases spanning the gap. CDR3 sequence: CATSQGHPNYGYTF. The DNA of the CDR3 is TGTGCCACCAGTCAAGGACACCCGAACTATGGCTACACCTTC.

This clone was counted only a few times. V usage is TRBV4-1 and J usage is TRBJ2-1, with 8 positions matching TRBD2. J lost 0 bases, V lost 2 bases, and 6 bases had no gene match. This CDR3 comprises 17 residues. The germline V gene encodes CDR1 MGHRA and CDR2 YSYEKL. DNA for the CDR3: TGCGCCAGCAGCCAACCCCCCGGGACTAGCTCCTACAATGAGCAGTTCTTC. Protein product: CASSQPPGTSSYNEQFF.

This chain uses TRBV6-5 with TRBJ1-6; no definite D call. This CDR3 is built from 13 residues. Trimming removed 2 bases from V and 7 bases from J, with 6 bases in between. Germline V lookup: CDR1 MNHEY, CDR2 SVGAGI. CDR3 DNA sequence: TGTGCCAGCAGTTACGACTTAAATTCACCCCTCCACTTT. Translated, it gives CASSYDLNSPLHF.

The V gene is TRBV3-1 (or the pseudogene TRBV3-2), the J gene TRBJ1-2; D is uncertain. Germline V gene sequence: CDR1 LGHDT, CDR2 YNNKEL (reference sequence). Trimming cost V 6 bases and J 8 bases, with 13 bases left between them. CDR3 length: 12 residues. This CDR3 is CASSQDGMGYTF. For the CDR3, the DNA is TGTGCCAGCAGTCAGGACGGGATGGGCTACACCTTC.

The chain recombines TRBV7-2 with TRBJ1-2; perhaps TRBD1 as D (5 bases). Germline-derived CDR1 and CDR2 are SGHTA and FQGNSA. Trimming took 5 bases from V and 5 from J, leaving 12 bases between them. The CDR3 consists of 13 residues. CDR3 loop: CASSPGPSYGYTF. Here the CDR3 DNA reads TGTGCCAGCAGCCCGGGACCGTCATATGGCTACACCTTC.

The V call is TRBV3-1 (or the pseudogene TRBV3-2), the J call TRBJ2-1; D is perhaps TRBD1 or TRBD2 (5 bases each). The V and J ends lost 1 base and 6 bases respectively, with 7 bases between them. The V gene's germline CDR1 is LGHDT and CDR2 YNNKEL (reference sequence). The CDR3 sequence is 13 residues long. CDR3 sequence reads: CASSQVGANEQFF. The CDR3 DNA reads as TGTGCCAGCAGCCAAGTCGGGGCCAATGAGCAGTTCTTC.